These 22 T cell receptor beta chains share one sample of origin, sequenced in a study of OX40 agonist ivuxolimab in advanced cancers. TCRdb's copy holds only in-frame clones and misses some; the assay was immunoSEQ multiplex PCR. The repertoire holds approximately 80,000 clones, with more than 85% as singletons. Material: CD4+ or CD8+ T cells sorted from blood, obtained in a trial of the OX40 agonist ivuxolimab. The receptors were gathered from an adult with an advanced solid tumor such as melanoma, head and neck, liver or kidney cancer.

V and J are TRBV6-1 and TRBJ2-1; 10 positions match TRBD2. Trimming removed 2 bases from V and 7 bases from J; junction bases left unmatched: 5. CDR1 and CDR2 from the germline V gene are MNHNS and SASEGT. There are 15 residues in the CDR3. For the CDR3, the DNA is TGTGCCAGCAGTGAACCAGCGGGAGGGCCGAATGAGCAGTTCTTC. Its protein is CASSEPAGGPNEQFF.

The chain uses TRBV9 and TRBJ2-1, with D hard to call. The CDR3 is 15 amino acids. Germline CDR1 is SGDLS and CDR2 is YYNGEE. V lost 2 bases to trimming and J lost 0 bases, with 9 bases between them. The CDR3 sequence: CASSVAVLSYNEQFF. The DNA of the CDR3 is TGTGCCAGCAGCGTGGCGGTACTCTCCTACAATGAGCAGTTCTTC.

The rearrangement links TRBV19 to TRBJ2-1; D remains ambiguous. The V end was cut by 3 bases, the J end by 10 bases, with 10 bases between. The CDR3 extends over 12 amino acids. The germline CDR1 and CDR2 sequences are LNHDA and SQIVND (reference sequence). The CDR3 loop is CASSMGRPEQFF. The CDR3 nucleotides are TGTGCCAGTAGTATGGGCCGGCCAGAGCAGTTCTTC.

In the case of this clone: This may arise from a read error, as a much more abundant clone is one base away. Other nucleotide sequences in the sample specify the same CDR3. The chain employs TRBV2 and TRBJ2-7; D is tentatively TRBD1 or TRBD2 (5 bases each). Germline V gene data show CDR1 as SNHLY and CDR2 as FYNNEI. The ends were cut back, 8 bases at V and 1 base at J, with 12 bases in the middle. This CDR3 spans 13 amino acids. The CDR3 bases are TGTGCCAGCGGGACGGTATTTTCCTACGAGCAGTACTTC. Residues: CASGTVFSYEQYF.

The chain recombines TRBV15 with TRBJ2-1; TRBD2 aligns across 11 bases. The CDR3 spans 16 residues. The germline V gene encodes CDR1 LNHNV and CDR2 YYDKDF (reference sequence). V trimming: 2 bases; J trimming: 6 bases; junction bases outside the gene matches: 6. CDR3 residues: CATSRSGLAEINEQFF. The CDR3 nucleotides are TGTGCCACCAGCAGATCGGGACTAGCGGAGATCAATGAGCAGTTCTTC.

The chain has TRBV16 and TRBJ1-2; D call uncertain. Between the trimmed V and J ends, which lost 4 bases and 4 bases, there was a span of 10 bases. Germline CDR1 is KGHSY and CDR2 is FQNENV. The CDR3 contains 13 residues. The CDR3 loop reads CASSPESSYGYTF. The CDR3, as DNA: TGTGCCAGCAGCCCCGAAAGCAGCTATGGCTACACCTTC.

The chain is built from TRBV29-1 and TRBJ2-7, with D possibly matching TRBD2 (5 bases). The germline CDR1 and CDR2 sequences are SQVTM and ANQGSEA. Trimming shortened V by 5 bases and J by 2 bases, and 7 bases separated the two germline ends. The CDR3 consists of 11 residues. The CDR3: CSVWGAYEQYF. CDR3 in DNA: TGCAGCGTTTGGGGAGCCTACGAGCAGTACTTC.

The gene calls are TRBV18 and TRBJ2-6; the D call may be TRBD1 or TRBD2 (6 bases each). The CDR3 is 17 residues long. From germline, CDR1 is KGHSH and CDR2 LQKENI. V was pared by 0 bases and J by 4 bases, with 13 bases between. The CDR3 DNA reads TGTGCCAGCTCACCACCGGGGGGCGCATCCGGGGCCAACGTCCTGACTTTC. It is translated as CASSPPGGASGANVLTF.

The chain carries TRBV19 and TRBJ1-6; TRBD1 matches at 8 bases. Germline V gene lookup returns CDR1 LNHDA and CDR2 SQIVND (reference sequence). The junction had 8 bases not matched to a gene; V was cut back by 5 bases and J by 8 bases. This CDR3 contains 15 residues. The CDR3 DNA is TGTGCCAGTAGTCATACAGGGGGTCGCCATTCACCCCTCCACTTT. This gives the protein CASSHTGGRHSPLHF.

The chain couples TRBV9 to TRBJ1-4; the D gene is possibly TRBD1 (5 bases). V was shortened by 1 base and J by 8 bases, with 9 bases between the two germline ends. The CDR3 extends over 13 amino acids. CDR1 is SGDLS and CDR2 is YYNGEE in the germline V gene. The CDR3 loop is CASSVPGSEKLFF. The CDR3 DNA is TGTGCCAGCAGCGTACCAGGGAGCGAAAAACTGTTTTTT.

The CDR3 region has the DNA TGCGCCAGCAGCTTGGCCGGGACAGGGGCACAAGAGACCCAGTACTTC. As protein: CASSLAGTGAQETQYF. The rearrangement joins TRBV5-1 to TRBJ2-5, with 10 nucleotides matching TRBD1. V shed 0 bases, J shed 2 bases, and the junction held 4 bases outside the gene matches. Germline V lookup: CDR1 SGHRS, CDR2 YFSETQ. This CDR3 has 16 amino acids. The entire variable domain, with the rest obtained from reference TRBV5-1 and TRBJ2-5, is as follows: KAGVTQTPRYLIKTRGQQVTLSCSPISGHRSVSWYQQTPGQGLQFLFEYFSETQRNKGNFPGRFSGRQFSNSRSEMNVSTLELGDSALYLCASSLAGTGAQETQYFGPGTRLLVL.

The gene calls are TRBV6-5 and TRBJ2-1; no firm D call. Trimming took 8 bases from V and 5 from J, leaving 13 bases between them. Germline values: CDR1 MNHEY, CDR2 SVGAGI. The CDR3 has 13 residues. The CDR3 here is CASQSPLNNEQFF. Here the CDR3 DNA reads TGTGCCAGCCAATCCCCCCTCAACAATGAGCAGTTCTTC.

The chain has TRBV19 and TRBJ1-3, with D uncertain. This CDR3 region has 16 residues. V dropped 3 bases and J dropped 0 bases, with 12 bases sitting between them. Germline V gene lookup returns CDR1 LNHDA and CDR2 SQIVND (reference sequence). This CDR3 reads CASSIRPVFSGNTIYF. The DNA for the CDR3 is TGTGCCAGTAGTATTCGGCCGGTTTTCTCTGGAAACACCATATATTTT.

The genes are TRBV5-1 and TRBJ1-4, with 9 bases aligning to TRBD1. This CDR3 has 16 amino acids. V was pared by 4 bases and J by 8 bases, with 12 bases of the junction left unmatched. Germline V gives CDR1 SGHRS, CDR2 YFSETQ. The CDR3 nucleotides are TGCGCCAGCAGCAGCAGAGTACAGGGGGCAAACGAAAAACTGTTTTTT. Translation: CASSSRVQGANEKLFF.

The chain employs TRBV19 and TRBJ2-3; D may match TRBD1 or TRBD2 (5 bases each). The CDR3 is 18 residues long. Per the germline V gene, CDR1 is LNHDA and CDR2 is SQIVND (reference sequence). Deletions cut 3 bases from V and 3 bases from J, with 22 bases between. CDR3 nucleotides: TGTGCCAGTAGTATCCTTGGGGGACGGGGTGTTCGAACAGATACGCAGTATTTT. As protein: CASSILGGRGVRTDTQYF.

The J gene is TRBJ2-3, the V gene TRBV5-1; D possibly matches TRBD1 or TRBD2 (7 bases each). Germline V gene sequence: CDR1 SGHRS, CDR2 YFSETQ. The ends were cut back, 4 bases at V and 0 bases at J, with 15 bases in the middle. The CDR3 sequence is 16 residues long. The CDR3 is CASSKRAGQSTDTQYF. In DNA, the CDR3 is TGCGCCAGCAGCAAACGAGCGGGACAGAGCACAGATACGCAGTATTTT.

The rearrangement joins TRBV27 to TRBJ1-1; weak D call: TRBD1 (5 bases). The germline V gene has CDR1 MNHEY and CDR2 SMNVEV (reference sequence). CDR3 length: 14 residues. Trimming took 5 bases from V and 6 from J, leaving 16 bases between them. This chain's CDR3 is CASSVIQGRAEAFF. CDR3 nucleotide sequence: TGTGCCAGCAGTGTTATTCAGGGACGGGCTGAAGCTTTCTTT.

This clone was seen just once. This rearrangement joins TRBV25-1 to TRBJ1-4; 12 bases agree with TRBD1. From germline, CDR1 is MGHDK and CDR2 SYGVNS. J lost 11 bases, V lost 7 bases, and 5 bases had no gene match. The CDR3 has 13 residues. This CDR3 reads CASTGQGARKLFF. DNA of the CDR3: TGTGCCAGCACGGGACAGGGGGCACGGAAACTGTTTTTT.

The chain couples TRBV6-6 to TRBJ2-7, with 8 bases aligning to TRBD2. The germline V gene has CDR1 MNHNY and CDR2 SVGAGI (reference sequence). V lost 7 bases and J lost 4; bases outside the gene matches: 12. This CDR3 is 15 amino acids long. CDR3: CASTPLGLAVYEQYF. The CDR3 DNA reads as TGTGCCAGCACCCCACTCGGACTAGCTGTTTACGAGCAGTACTTC.

The genes are TRBV13 and TRBJ2-5, with D unresolved. The assigned J gene may be wrong: the sequence end matches TRBJ2-7 better. From germline, CDR1 is PRHDT and CDR2 FYEKMQ (reference sequence). The length of the CDR3 is 14 residues. The CDR3 bases are TGTGCCAGCTCCTTAGCCGGGCCTTCCTACGAGCAGTACTTC. The encoded protein is CASSLAGPSYEQYF.

The chain couples TRBV7-6 to TRBJ2-7, with D possibly called TRBD1 or TRBD2 (5 bases each). From germline, CDR1 is SGHVS and CDR2 FNYEAQ. V shed 2 bases and J shed 2 bases, with 7 bases lying between them. The CDR3 is 13 residues long. CDR3: CASSLQGAYEQYF. As DNA, the CDR3 is TGTGCCAGCAGCTTACAGGGAGCCTACGAGCAGTACTTC.

This clone has just one count. The rearrangement uses TRBV6-1 and TRBJ2-5; perhaps D is TRBD1 or TRBD2 (5 bases each). Trimming took 4 bases from V and 10 from J, leaving 10 bases between them. The germline CDR1 and CDR2 sequences are MNHNS and SASEGT. The CDR3 consists of 11 residues. In nucleotides, the CDR3 is TGTGCCAGCAGTGGGGGACCGGACCAGTACTTC. Translation: CASSGGPDQYF.